Following are 31 T cell receptor beta chains from one sample sequenced in a study of graft-versus-host responses after intestinal transplantation. Generated by immunoSEQ multiplex PCR, the TCRdb table keeps only in-frame clones and is missing some. The sample has 130,000 or so clones, 85% to 95% seen once; the top ten hold roughly 0.19%. These receptors' antigens are unknown. The sample was unstimulated CD4+ T cells sorted from spleen or lymph node cells, taken before intestinal transplant. These receptors were collected from a human donor who received an intestinal transplant.

CDR3 nucleotides: TGTGCCAGCAGCTTTTCAGATGGGAACGAGCAGTACTTC. Residues: CASSFSDGNEQYF. The V gene is TRBV5-6, the J gene TRBJ2-7; D call uncertain. This CDR3 spans 13 amino acids. V lost 2 bases and J 5 bases, leaving 11 bases between the germline ends. The V gene's germline CDR1 is SGHDT and CDR2 YYEEEE. The full variable domain, with the rest looked up from reference TRBV5-6 and TRBJ2-7, is DAGVTQSPTHLIKTRGQQVTLRCSPKSGHDTVSWYQQALGQGPQFIFQYYEEEERQRGNFPDRFSGHQFPNYSSELNVNALLLGDSALYLCASSFSDGNEQYFGPGTRLTVT.

This clone appeared once. The rearrangement links TRBV19 to TRBJ2-2; tentative D call: TRBD1 (5 bases). Germline V gene lookup returns CDR1 LNHDA and CDR2 SQIVND (reference sequence). The CDR3 contains 14 residues. Trimming removed 10 bases at V and 1 base at J, with 13 bases between. The CDR3 region has the DNA TGTGCCATTCCCTCCGACAGGAACACCGGGGAGCTGTTTTTT. This translates into CAIPSDRNTGELFF.

This chain uses TRBV18 with TRBJ2-2; D is ambiguous. CDR1 and CDR2 from the germline V gene are KGHSH and LQKENI. The CDR3 runs to 14 residues. V shed 6 bases and J shed 2 bases, with 10 bases lying between them. The DNA of the CDR3 is TGTGCCAGCTCTATAGGGAAAAACACCGGGGAGCTGTTTTTT. Translated, it gives CASSIGKNTGELFF.

V is TRBV7-9 and J is TRBJ2-7, with 7 bases matching TRBD2. Germline CDR1 and CDR2: SEHNR and FQNEAQ (reference sequence). Germline trimming cut 5 bases from V and 3 bases from J; bases unmatched to any gene: 10. The CDR3 covers 15 residues. CDR3 sequence reads: CASSPGTSGIYEQYF. The CDR3 region has the DNA TGTGCCAGCAGCCCCGGGACCAGCGGGATCTACGAGCAGTACTTC. Drawing the rest from reference TRBV7-9 and TRBJ2-7, the complete variable domain is DTGVSQNPRHKITKRGQNVTFRCDPISEHNRLYWYRQTLGQGPEFLTYFQNEAQLEKSRLLSDRFSAERPKGSFSTLEIQRTEQGDSAMYLCASSPGTSGIYEQYFGPGTRLTVT.

This clone was counted once. The gene calls are TRBV6-5 and TRBJ2-7; 7 bases match TRBD2. The CDR3 consists of 13 residues. The V segment lost 8 bases and the J segment 4 bases; nucleotides outside the gene matches: 8. CDR1 is MNHEY and CDR2 is SVGAGI in the germline V gene. CDR3 sequence reads: CASRRGELYEQYF. CDR3 coding DNA: TGTGCCAGCCGTCGGGGGGAATTATACGAGCAGTACTTC.

The V gene is TRBV7-3, the J gene TRBJ1-1, with 9 nucleotides matching TRBD1. The V gene's germline CDR1 is SGHTA and CDR2 FQGTGA. J lost 0 bases, V lost 5 bases, and 1 base had no gene match. The CDR3 loop spans 14 amino acids. The CDR3 region has the DNA TGTGCCAGCAGCGGGACAGGGTTGAACACTGAAGCTTTCTTT. Translation: CASSGTGLNTEAFF. The variable domain in full, completed from reference TRBV7-3 and TRBJ1-1, reads GAGVSQTPSNKVTEKGKYVELRCDPISGHTALYWYRQSLGQGPEFLIYFQGTGAADDSGLPNDRFFAVRPEGSVSTLKIQRTERGDSAVYLCASSGTGLNTEAFFGQGTRLTVV.

The chain uses TRBV10-3 and TRBJ2-3; 8 nucleotides line up with TRBD2. The germline gives CDR1 ENHRY, CDR2 SYGVKD. J gave up 5 bases and V 6 bases, and 13 bases lay outside the gene matches. The CDR3 length is 16 residues. This CDR3 is CAIRSLGSGTLDTQYF. The DNA of the CDR3 is TGTGCCATCAGGTCCCTGGGTAGCGGGACGTTAGATACGCAGTATTTT.

This chain joins TRBV21-1 and TRBJ2-7; the DNA was not compared with TRBD1, the D call given in the table. TRBV21-1 is reported as a pseudogene. The CDR3 extends over 18 amino acids. CDR3 in DNA: TGTGCCAGCAGCAAAAACAGGGCACGACACTTAATCACCTACGAGCAGTACTTC. It codes for CASSKNRARHLITYEQYF.

This chain links TRBV19 with TRBJ1-5, with a weak D call TRBD1 (5 bases). V lost 3 bases to trimming and J lost 0 bases, with 15 bases between them. The CDR3 sequence is 17 residues long. Per germline, CDR1 LNHDA and CDR2 SQIVND (reference sequence). The CDR3 spells CASSIPAGGVSNQPQHF. CDR3 nucleotides: TGTGCCAGTAGTATTCCAGCGGGAGGGGTTAGCAATCAGCCCCAGCATTTT.

This chain links TRBV9 with TRBJ2-1; 11 bases fit TRBD1. With V trimmed by 5 bases and J by 3 bases, 4 bases remained unmatched. This CDR3 is built from 15 residues. Germline lookup yields CDR1 SGDLS and CDR2 YYNGEE. The CDR3 sequence: CASSTGTGGYNEQFF. The DNA of the CDR3 is TGTGCCAGCAGTACCGGGACAGGGGGCTACAATGAGCAGTTCTTC.

CDR3 nucleotide sequence: TGTGCCAGCAGCCCAGGTCGTCTAGCGGGAGGGGCAAATGAGCAGTTCTTC. It translates to CASSPGRLAGGANEQFF. The V call is TRBV7-2, the J call TRBJ2-1, with 12 nucleotides matching TRBD2. Germline V gene sequence: CDR1 SGHTA, CDR2 FQGNSA. V gave up 5 bases and J gave up 7 bases; unmatched junction bases: 12. This CDR3 has 17 amino acids.

This clone occurred once. The chain couples TRBV19 to TRBJ2-5, with TRBD1 as a possible D gene (5 bases). V lost 2 bases and J 5 bases, leaving 9 bases between the germline ends. The germline V gene encodes CDR1 LNHDA and CDR2 SQIVND (reference sequence). The CDR3 contains 13 residues. In nucleotides, the CDR3 is TGTGCCAGTAGTATACAGGGTGGGGAGACCCAGTACTTC. This encodes CASSIQGGETQYF. Full variable domain (outside the CDR3, taken from reference TRBV19 and TRBJ2-5): DGGITQSPKYLFRKEGQNVTLSCEQNLNHDAMYWYRQDPGQGLRLIYYSQIVNDFQKGDIAEGYSVSREKKESFPLTVTSAQKNPTAFYLCASSIQGGETQYFGPGTRLLVL.

V and J are TRBV4-3 and TRBJ2-6, with unresolved D. Between the trimmed V and J ends, which lost 4 bases and 0 bases, there was a span of 28 bases. Germline-derived CDR1 and CDR2 are LGHNA and YSLEER. This CDR3 comprises 22 residues. CDR3 DNA: TGCGCCAGCAGCCCCTACTATTCCGGGCCCTTAGGGTCACTCTCTGGGGCCAACGTCCTGACTTTC. It yields the protein CASSPYYSGPLGSLSGANVLTF.

V gene TRBV7-3 combines with J gene TRBJ2-5; D perhaps matches TRBD1 (5 bases). The CDR3 totals 13 residues. Germline V gene sequence: CDR1 SGHTA, CDR2 FQGTGA. Trimming stripped 2 bases from V and 2 bases from J, with 6 bases between. CDR3 protein: CASSLRQQETQYF. CDR3 coding DNA: TGTGCCAGCAGCTTACGACAGCAAGAGACCCAGTACTTC.

The rearrangement joins TRBV9 to TRBJ2-5, with D possibly TRBD1 on 5 matching bases. The V end lost 0 bases, the J end lost 1 base, and 10 bases lay between the germline ends. Germline V lookup: CDR1 SGDLS, CDR2 YYNGEE. The CDR3 extends over 15 amino acids. CDR3 sequence: CASSVVPDSQETQYF. The CDR3 DNA reads as TGTGCCAGCAGCGTAGTCCCCGACAGCCAAGAGACCCAGTACTTC.

The V call is TRBV28, the J call TRBJ1-4; 9 bases are shared with TRBD1. The V gene end was trimmed by 6 bases and the J gene end by 2 bases; junction bases not matched to a gene: 4. This CDR3 is built from 15 residues. The germline V gene encodes CDR1 MDHEN and CDR2 SYDVKM. CDR3: CASSLQGATNEKLFF. The CDR3 nucleotides are TGTGCCAGCAGCCTACAGGGGGCGACTAATGAAAAACTGTTTTTT.

The V gene is TRBV5-6, the J gene TRBJ1-2; TRBD1 is a possible D gene (5 bases). This CDR3 comprises 17 residues. CDR1 SGHDT and CDR2 YYEEEE come from the germline V gene. V was cut by 0 bases and J by 1 base, with 16 bases left in between. The CDR3 sequence is CASSLVGVRRGNYGYTF. The CDR3 region has the DNA TGTGCCAGCAGCTTGGTCGGCGTAAGGAGGGGTAACTATGGCTACACCTTC.

The chain couples TRBV7-2 to TRBJ1-5; 7 nucleotides match TRBD1. CDR1 is SGHTA, CDR2 FQGNSA, per germline. This CDR3 has 13 amino acids. Unmatched junction bases numbered 4, after V lost 5 bases and J lost 6 bases. The CDR3 loop is CASSVRGGQPQHF. The DNA of the CDR3 is TGTGCCAGCAGCGTCAGGGGGGGTCAGCCCCAGCATTTT.

The chain carries TRBV6-1 and TRBJ1-2; D unresolved. Trimming pared 6 bases from V and 3 bases from J, leaving 11 bases between. Germline loops: CDR1 MNHNS, CDR2 SASEGT. This CDR3 is 13 amino acids long. The CDR3 DNA is TGTGCCAGCAGCCCCTCCAAGTACTATGGCTACACCTTC. Protein sequence: CASSPSKYYGYTF.

The chain couples TRBV10-1 to TRBJ1-5; unclear D gene. Germline assignment: CDR1 WNHNN and CDR2 SYGVQD (reference sequence). This CDR3 has 13 amino acids. Trimming took off 6 bases at V and 3 bases at J, with 9 bases between the two ends. Here the CDR3 reads CASRYGNNQPQHF. The CDR3 DNA reads as TGCGCCAGCAGGTATGGGAACAATCAGCCCCAGCATTTT.

The chain combines TRBV27 with TRBJ2-7, with 7 nucleotides matching TRBD2. CDR3 length: 14 amino acids. The V and J ends lost 2 bases and 0 bases, in that order; junction bases with no gene match: 1. Germline CDR1 MNHEY, CDR2 SMNVEV (reference sequence). The CDR3 protein is CASSLQRGSYEQYF. The CDR3 DNA sequence: TGTGCCAGCAGTTTACAGCGGGGCTCCTACGAGCAGTACTTC.

The genes are TRBV6-1 and TRBJ1-1, with D possibly being TRBD1 (6 bases). V dropped 6 bases and J dropped 0 bases, with 14 bases sitting between them. CDR1 and CDR2 from the germline V gene are MNHNS and SASEGT. The CDR3 is 15 residues long. The CDR3 DNA reads as TGTGCCAGCAGGGGGGGCAGATTAATGAACACTGAAGCTTTCTTT. This encodes CASRGGRLMNTEAFF.

The V call is TRBV5-1, the J call TRBJ1-1, with a weak D call TRBD1 (6 bases). The CDR3 runs to 14 residues. The V gene lost 1 base and the J gene lost 3 bases, with 10 bases spanning the gap. Germline V gene data show CDR1 as SGHRS and CDR2 as YFSETQ. The CDR3 reads CASSLKGVDTEAFF. The CDR3 region has the DNA TGCGCCAGCAGCTTGAAGGGGGTGGACACTGAAGCTTTCTTT. The variable domain in full, completed from reference TRBV5-1 and TRBJ1-1, reads KAGVTQTPRYLIKTRGQQVTLSCSPISGHRSVSWYQQTPGQGLQFLFEYFSETQRNKGNFPGRFSGRQFSNSRSEMNVSTLELGDSALYLCASSLKGVDTEAFFGQGTRLTVV.

This chain joins TRBV5-1 and TRBJ2-1; TRBD2 agrees at 13 bases. The V gene end was trimmed by 0 bases and the J gene end by 4 bases; junction bases not matched to a gene: 1. CDR3 size: 16 residues. Germline CDR1 is SGHRS and CDR2 is YFSETQ. CDR3 amino acids: CASSLGTSGSYNEQFF. Written as DNA, the CDR3 is TGCGCCAGCAGCTTGGGGACTAGCGGGAGTTACAATGAGCAGTTCTTC.

The chain recombines TRBV5-1 with TRBJ1-1; D is perhaps TRBD1 (5 bases). The germline V and J ends were trimmed by 2 bases and 1 base, with 15 bases remaining between them. The CDR3 length is 16 residues. Germline-derived CDR1 and CDR2 are SGHRS and YFSETQ. The CDR3 protein is CASSFSPTRENTEAFF. The CDR3, as DNA: TGCGCCAGCAGCTTTTCGCCAACCAGGGAGAACACTGAAGCTTTCTTT.

The V call is TRBV7-2, the J call TRBJ2-5; 10 bases align to TRBD1. Looked up from germline, CDR1 is SGHTA and CDR2 is FQGNSA. Trimming at V came to 4 bases and at J to 4 bases, leaving 3 bases not matched to a gene. The CDR3 is made up of 14 amino acids. CDR3 amino acids: CASSSRQGAETQYF. The CDR3 DNA reads as TGTGCCAGCAGCTCCCGACAGGGGGCAGAGACCCAGTACTTC.

The CDR3 sequence: CASSAQGNQPQHF. CDR3 nucleotides: TGTGCCAGCAGCGCTCAGGGGAATCAGCCCCAGCATTTT. The chain combines TRBV5-5 with TRBJ1-5; D is possibly TRBD1 (6 bases). Trimming shortened V by 4 bases and J by 4 bases, and 9 bases separated the two germline ends. The CDR3 spans 13 residues. Germline CDR1 reads SGHKS; CDR2 reads YYEKEE (reference sequence).

The rearrangement joins TRBV5-1 to TRBJ1-1, with no clear D. The CDR3 contains 13 residues. Between the trimmed V and J ends, which lost 1 base and 4 bases, there was a span of 8 bases. Germline V gene sequence: CDR1 SGHRS, CDR2 YFSETQ. The CDR3 here is CASSLQTITEAFF. CDR3 bases: TGCGCCAGCAGCTTGCAAACTATCACTGAAGCTTTCTTT.

The chain uses TRBV7-2 and TRBJ2-7; unclear D gene. Germline V CDR1 and CDR2: SGHTA, FQGNSA. Between the trimmed V and J ends, which lost 4 bases and 0 bases, there was a span of 13 bases. CDR3 length equals 15 residues. The chain's CDR3 is CASSSVGSSSYEQYF. The CDR3 DNA sequence: TGTGCCAGCAGCTCCGTAGGCTCAAGCTCCTACGAGCAGTACTTC. The entire variable domain, with the rest obtained from reference TRBV7-2 and TRBJ2-7, is as follows: GAGVSQSPSNKVTEKGKDVELRCDPISGHTALYWYRQSLGQGLEFLIYFQGNSAPDKSGLPSDRFSAERTGGSVSTLTIQRTQQEDSAVYLCASSSVGSSSYEQYFGPGTRLTVT.

The V and J genes are TRBV7-9 and TRBJ2-3, with TRBD1 matching 7 bases. Germline V gene data show CDR1 as SEHNR and CDR2 as FQNEAQ (reference sequence). The CDR3 length is 15 residues. V gave up 5 bases and J gave up 4 bases; unmatched junction bases: 9. CDR3 loop: CASSPRGGPADTQYF. CDR3 nucleotide sequence: TGTGCCAGCAGCCCCCGAGGGGGCCCAGCAGATACGCAGTATTTT.

The rearrangement uses TRBV9 and TRBJ2-7; D may correspond to TRBD1 or TRBD2 (5 bases each). This CDR3 is 15 amino acids long. Trimming took 0 bases from V and 2 from J, leaving 12 bases between them. Germline loops: CDR1 SGDLS, CDR2 YYNGEE. The CDR3 nucleotides are TGTGCCAGCAGCGTAGACCCGGGACCCACCTACGAGCAGTACTTC. This encodes CASSVDPGPTYEQYF.